This T cell receptor (beta chain) was captured in a study of T cells in Graves' hyperthyroidism and ophthalmopathy. Study-wide results and caveats: From stable hyperthyroidism, ophthalmopathy was set apart by a 13 V-J model. Ophthalmopathy was identified by the model a median around 6.3 months ahead of onset.

CDR1 is SGHTA, CDR2 FQGNSA, per germline. The CDR3 spans 14 residues. Trimming cost V 5 bases and J 5 bases, with 13 bases left between them. This clonotype was observed many times. The antigen is not known. RNA transcripts provided the source from which TCR beta CDR3 regions were amplified. With the HTBI primer set, the TCR CDR3 went through a first round of RT-PCR. A single record per CDR3 protein comes from TCRdb applying MiXCR to the multiplex PCR reads. The repertoire consists of around 620,000 distinct CDR3 sequences, with more than 45% occurring once and the leading ten covering around 20%. A patient was excluded if there was uncontrolled infection, other autoimmune disease, pregnancy or lactation.

This receptor was identified in an adult woman with Graves' disease, either hyperthyroidism or ophthalmopathy (not recorded which). The sequenced material came from peripheral blood or thyroid tissue (not recorded which). This chain joins TRBV7-2 and TRBJ1-5; no definite D call. CDR3 in amino acids: CASSPPGRYQPQHF. The CDR3 nucleotides read TGTGCCAGCAGCCCCCCCGGCAGGTATCAGCCCCAGCATTTT.